One and the same sample provided the 22 T cell receptor beta chains below, sequenced in a study of shared clonotypes between healthy human individuals. Profiled with immunoSEQ multiplex PCR; TCRdb holds only in-frame clones, not every one. This table holds approximately 980,000 clones, over 60% found once. Source material: memory CD4+ T cells sorted from blood. Subset meaning: CD45RA-negative fraction. Source of these receptors: a man between 18 and 35 years old in good health.

The gene calls are TRBV6-1 and TRBJ1-1; 10 positions agree with TRBD1. Unmatched junction bases numbered 6, after V lost 4 bases and J lost 4 bases. Germline CDR1 and CDR2: MNHNS and SASEGT. The CDR3 is made up of 15 amino acids. CDR3 coding DNA: TGTGCCAGCAGTGCTCGACAGGGGGCGAGCACTGAAGCTTTCTTT. It is translated as CASSARQGASTEAFF.

This clone was observed at least ten times. The rearrangement uses TRBV15 and TRBJ2-2; D assignment may be TRBD1 or TRBD2 (7 bases each). The germline gives CDR1 LNHNV, CDR2 YYDKDF (reference sequence). CDR3 length: 16 amino acids. V was clipped by 1 base and J by 4 bases, with 13 bases between them. CDR3 sequence reads: CATSRVGGGGTGELFF. CDR3 nucleotides: TGTGCCACCAGCAGAGTGGGAGGGGGCGGCACCGGGGAGCTGTTTTTT.

This chain joins TRBV9 and TRBJ2-2, with no clear D. This CDR3 is built from 13 residues. Trimming shortened V by 4 bases and J by 5 bases, and 9 bases separated the two germline ends. From germline, CDR1 is SGDLS and CDR2 YYNGEE. CDR3: CASSPDRTGELFF. The DNA for the CDR3 is TGTGCCAGCAGCCCCGACCGGACCGGGGAGCTGTTTTTT.

The rearrangement uses TRBV2 and TRBJ2-5; possibly TRBD2 for D (5 bases). Germline V lookup: CDR1 SNHLY, CDR2 FYNNEI. CDR3 length: 13 amino acids. The V and J ends lost 6 bases and 5 bases respectively, with 13 bases between them. The CDR3 loop is CASRDGLPETQYF. CDR3 sequence (DNA): TGTGCCAGCAGGGATGGACTCCCGGAGACCCAGTACTTC.

The CDR3 protein is CNPRGGTEAFF. The CDR3, as DNA: TGCAACCCCAGGGGGGGCACTGAAGCTTTCTTT. This rearrangement joins TRBV20-1 to TRBJ1-1; 7 bases are shared with TRBD1. There are 11 residues in the CDR3. The germline V gene encodes CDR1 DFQATT and CDR2 SNEGSKA (reference sequence).

The gene calls are TRBV7-9 and TRBJ2-7; a possible D gene is TRBD2 (5 bases). Germline loops: CDR1 SEHNR, CDR2 FQNEAQ (reference sequence). Between the trimmed V and J ends, which lost 5 bases and 4 bases, there was a span of 21 bases. This CDR3 spans 16 amino acids. The CDR3 DNA reads TGTGCCAGCAGCCTCTATAGTAGCCGAGCGGCGTACGAGCAGTACTTC. Amino acid sequence: CASSLYSSRAAYEQYF.

The chain combines TRBV15 with TRBJ2-5; D remains ambiguous. CDR1 and CDR2 (germline): LNHNV, YYDKDF (reference sequence). Trimming pared 4 bases from V and 0 bases from J, leaving 9 bases between. This CDR3 is 14 amino acids long. CDR3 nucleotides: TGTGCCACCAGCATTGTGACCTACCAAGAGACCCAGTACTTC. Translating gives CATSIVTYQETQYF.

This clone was counted a few times. The chain uses TRBV5-1 and TRBJ2-3; no clear D gene. Trimming left V 4 bases short and J 3 bases short, with 15 bases between. CDR1 is SGHRS and CDR2 is YFSETQ in the germline V gene. The CDR3 has 15 amino acids. The CDR3 coding sequence is TGCGCCAGCAGCCCGGGTTTTATTACAACAGATACGCAGTATTTT. Its protein is CASSPGFITTDTQYF.

V and J are TRBV19 and TRBJ1-2; D gene unclear. The germline V gene encodes CDR1 LNHDA and CDR2 SQIVND (reference sequence). The CDR3 covers 13 residues. Deletions cut 5 bases from V and 8 bases from J, with 15 bases between. CDR3 DNA: TGTGCCAGTAGTCCGGACGCGGTTGCGGGCTACACCTTC. Its protein is CASSPDAVAGYTF.

This clone appeared a single time. Here the CDR3 reads CASSLATGWSSPLHF. The CDR3, as DNA: TGTGCCAGCAGCTTAGCGACAGGGTGGAGTTCACCCCTCCACTTT. This chain joins TRBV7-2 and TRBJ1-6, with 7 bases aligning to TRBD1. Germline assignment: CDR1 SGHTA and CDR2 FQGNSA. This CDR3 comprises 15 residues. Trimming at V came to 0 bases and at J to 9 bases, leaving 5 bases not matched to a gene. Together with reference TRBV7-2 and TRBJ1-6, the CDR3 gives the full variable domain: GAGVSQSPSNKVTEKGKDVELRCDPISGHTALYWYRQSLGQGLEFLIYFQGNSAPDKSGLPSDRFSAERTGGSVSTLTIQRTQQEDSAVYLCASSLATGWSSPLHFGNGTRLTVT.

The chain couples TRBV6-1 to TRBJ2-2; 8 positions match TRBD2. Unmatched junction bases numbered 6, after V lost 1 base and J lost 8 bases. This CDR3 comprises 15 residues. Germline assignment: CDR1 MNHNS and CDR2 SASEGT. The CDR3, as DNA: TGTGCCAGCAGTGAAGGTAGCGGGACCTTGGGGGAGCTGTTTTTT. Its translation is CASSEGSGTLGELFF.

This chain links TRBV5-6 with TRBJ2-2; possibly TRBD2 for D (6 bases). Germline CDR1 SGHDT, CDR2 YYEEEE. V was cut by 5 bases and J by 5 bases, with 13 bases left in between. The CDR3 loop spans 14 amino acids. CDR3 sequence (DNA): TGTGCCAGCAGAGAGGAGGGTTGGACCGGGGAGCTGTTTTTT. It codes for CASREEGWTGELFF.

The chain is built from TRBV19 and TRBJ1-2; 10 bases fit TRBD1. The ends lost 5 bases at V and 7 bases at J; junction bases unmatched: 10. Germline V gene lookup returns CDR1 LNHDA and CDR2 SQIVND (reference sequence). The CDR3 has 15 amino acids. The CDR3, as DNA: TGTGCCAGTAGTCCGAGGACAGGGGGTGGTGCTGGCTACACCTTC. Protein: CASSPRTGGGAGYTF.

The V and J genes are TRBV28 and TRBJ1-2; 10 positions agree with TRBD1. CDR3 size: 17 residues. Germline CDR1 reads MDHEN; CDR2 reads SYDVKM. Trimming cost V 4 bases and J 7 bases; bases outside gene matches: 15. The CDR3 sequence: CASSSFGTGDRYGGYTF. The DNA of the CDR3 is TGTGCCAGCAGTTCCTTTGGGACAGGGGATAGGTACGGTGGCTACACCTTC.

In this sample, this clone turned up a few times. CDR3 sequence reads: CASSRKPGQGASVNNSPLHF. The CDR3 DNA follows: TGTGCCAGCAGCCGAAAACCGGGACAGGGGGCCAGTGTTAATAATTCACCCCTCCACTTT. The V gene is TRBV27, the J gene TRBJ1-6; 12 nucleotides match TRBD1. The CDR3 loop spans 20 amino acids. CDR1 and CDR2 (germline): MNHEY, SMNVEV (reference sequence). The V and J ends lost 6 bases and 5 bases, in that order; junction bases with no gene match: 17.

This clone was recorded a few times. The rearrangement uses TRBV7-2 and TRBJ1-6; D ambiguous. The CDR3 loop spans 15 amino acids. Deletions cut 2 bases from V and 10 bases from J, with 15 bases between. In germline, CDR1 is SGHTA, CDR2 FQGNSA. CDR3 sequence: CASSLLGGAGSPLHF. Here the CDR3 DNA reads TGTGCCAGCAGCTTATTAGGCGGAGCTGGGTCACCCCTCCACTTT.

The CDR3 protein is CASSLSYSGNTIYF. CDR3 sequence (DNA): TGCGCCAGCAGCTTAAGCTACTCTGGAAACACCATATATTTT. The chain uses TRBV5-1 and TRBJ1-3; D not certain. CDR1 is SGHRS and CDR2 is YFSETQ in the germline V gene. This CDR3 spans 14 amino acids. V was shortened by 2 bases and J by 0 bases, with 6 bases between the two germline ends.

This clone appeared a few times. This chain connects TRBV5-6 to TRBJ2-1, with TRBD2 as a possible D gene (6 bases). The CDR3 sequence is 15 residues long. The germline V gene encodes CDR1 SGHDT and CDR2 YYEEEE. V was cut by 1 base and J by 1 base, with 9 bases left in between. The CDR3 sequence: CASSLPTRSYNEQFF. The CDR3 region has the DNA TGTGCCAGCAGCTTGCCGACTAGGTCCTACAATGAGCAGTTCTTC.

J is TRBJ2-1 and V is TRBV18; weak D call: TRBD1 (5 bases). The CDR3 has 14 residues. V lost 5 bases, J lost 6 bases, and 14 bases lay in between. Germline values: CDR1 KGHSH, CDR2 LQKENI. The DNA of the CDR3 is TGTGCCAGCTCAGTTTTGGGGCCCTTCAATGAGCAGTTCTTC. It translates to CASSVLGPFNEQFF.

This sequence joins TRBV6-6 and TRBJ1-6; no reliable D call. The CDR3 is 14 amino acids. The germline V gene has CDR1 MNHNY and CDR2 SVGAGI (reference sequence). V lost 10 bases and J lost 4, with 14 bases in between. The DNA for the CDR3 is TGTGCCACTAAAGAAACCCAGTATAATTCACCCCTCCACTTT. It yields the protein CATKETQYNSPLHF.

This rearrangement joins TRBV9 to TRBJ2-7, with D perhaps given as TRBD1 or TRBD2 (5 bases each). Germline CDR1 SGDLS, CDR2 YYNGEE. The CDR3 has 16 amino acids. Trimming removed 2 bases at V and 7 bases at J, with 22 bases between. The CDR3 here is CASSVLSDTIRGEQYF. The CDR3 nucleotides read TGTGCCAGCAGCGTTCTATCGGACACCATAAGAGGGGAGCAGTACTTC. Combining the CDR3 with reference TRBV9 and TRBJ2-7 gives the whole variable domain DSGVTQTPKHLITATGQRVTLRCSPRSGDLSVYWYQQSLDQGLQFLIQYYNGEERAKGNILERFSAQQFPDLHSELNLSSLELGDSALYFCASSVLSDTIRGEQYFGPGTRLTVT.

The V call is TRBV18, the J call TRBJ2-4, with 8 bases matching TRBD2. The J segment lost 8 bases and the V segment lost 1 base, leaving 1 base of the junction unmatched. Per germline, CDR1 KGHSH and CDR2 LQKENI. This CDR3 region has 13 residues. The CDR3 sequence: CASSPQTSDIQYF. The CDR3 DNA sequence: TGTGCCAGCTCACCACAGACTAGCGACATTCAGTACTTC.